This T cell receptor beta chain was sequenced during a study of OX40 agonist ivuxolimab in advanced cancers. At the level of the study: Enrollees could have had prior anti-PD-1, anti-PD-L1 or anti-CTLA-4 therapy, which approximately 40% had received. Study-level results: Expanded clones were, on average, more numerous among CD8+ T cells than CD4+.

The CDR3 has 16 amino acids. V dropped 3 bases and J dropped 4; count of bases not matched to a gene: 8. Germline CDR1 and CDR2: MNHEY and SMNVEV (reference sequence). As regards this clone: Its specificity is not known.

Sequencing used immunoSEQ multiplex PCR; TCRdb keeps in-frame clones, though not all of them. Among over 55,000 clones listed, roughly 87% were seen once. If patients had autoimmune disease history or systemic immunosuppression, they were excluded. Cycle 7 day 1, cycle 4 day 1, and baseline were the timepoints at which blood was sampled. This clonotype originated in an adult with an advanced solid tumor such as melanoma, head and neck, liver or kidney cancer. The rearrangement links TRBV27 to TRBJ2-7, with 11 bases that match TRBD2. Sequenced here: CD4+ or CD8+ T cells sorted from blood, sampled in a trial of the OX40 agonist ivuxolimab. CDR3 in amino acids: CASSLTTSGKLYEQYF. The CDR3 DNA is TGTGCCAGCAGTTTGACGACTAGCGGGAAACTTTACGAGCAGTACTTC.